The sequence of this T cell receptor beta chain was determined in a study of cytomegalovirus exposure and HLA in healthy donors. With 60 Vbeta and 13 Jbeta primers, the PCR was carried out. Profiling relied on immunoSEQ multiplex PCR, and the TCRdb table lists in-frame clones only, not all of them. The sample records over 90,000 clones, around 85% being singletons. In germline, CDR1 is SGHTA, CDR2 FQGNSA. The length of the CDR3 is 16 residues. V was pared by 1 base and J by 0 bases, with 10 bases between. Sequenced material: PBMCs. This chain joins TRBV7-2 and TRBJ1-3, with no clear D. The origin of this receptor is a man aged 40-49 years in good health and CMV-seropositive. The CDR3 region has the DNA TGTGCCAGCAGCTTAGGAGAGATCCCCTCTGGAAACACCATATATTTT. This encodes CASSLGEIPSGNTIYF. Together with reference TRBV7-2 and TRBJ1-3, the CDR3 gives the full variable domain: GAGVSQSPSNKVTEKGKDVELRCDPISGHTALYWYRQSLGQGLEFLIYFQGNSAPDKSGLPSDRFSAERTGGSVSTLTIQRTQQEDSAVYLCASSLGEIPSGNTIYFGEGSWLTVV.